This TCR beta chain was captured by sequencing in a study of blood T cell repertoires in COVID-19. Study at large: Donors in the United States, Italy and Spain gave samples during acute or convalescent COVID-19. The analysed material was cDNA or gDNA that came from T cells, B-cell-depleted T cells, or PBMCs.

The table lists this clone with a count of one. Methods used by the authors: Quantification of nucleated cells was approximated via reference gene primer amplification. Method: immunoSEQ multiplex PCR; TCRdb's copy keeps in-frame clones and lacks some. V, J and clone size derive from that table, while D and trimming were established from the DNA sequence. Of about 110,000 clones listed, approximately 82% are singletons. The germline gives CDR1 ENHRY, CDR2 SYGVKD. The CDR3 runs to 17 residues. J gave up 4 bases and V 4 bases, and 14 bases lay outside the gene matches. The specimen sequenced was peripheral blood. This chain uses TRBV10-3 with TRBJ2-3; 7 nucleotides agree with TRBD2. The origin of this receptor is a woman older than 75 with active or convalescent COVID-19. CDR3 in DNA: TGTGCCATCAGTGGGAGCGGAGTAGCGGGTGCGGCAGATACGCAGTATTTT. It encodes CAISGSGVAGAADTQYF.